This T cell receptor beta chain was recovered during a study of T cell responses to AZD1222 COVID-19 vaccine. Overall study findings and caveats: It was only a handful of AZD1222 recipients who were seropositive at baseline. Breadth and depth of Spike-specific TCRs rose after two AZD1222 doses. The repertoires were collected only after the peak T cell response. The reported proportion of spike-specific TCRs targeting unmutated variant regions was nearly half.

Notes on this clone: What it binds is not known.

Looked up from germline, CDR1 is MNHEY and CDR2 is SVGAGI. The V end was cut by 3 bases, the J end by 0 bases, with 11 bases between. The CDR3 loop spans 15 amino acids. Clones were read by immunoSEQ multiplex PCR, and TCRdb kept only the in-frame ones, dropping some. The sample includes roughly 200,000 clones, about 93% seen only once; the top ten take about 1%. Sequencing used peripheral blood, obtained 28 days after the second dose of the MenACWY control vaccine. The rearrangement joins TRBV6-5 to TRBJ1-1; perhaps TRBD1 as D (6 bases). The receptor's source is an adult who received the MenACWY meningococcal vaccine as a control. In DNA form, the CDR3 reads TGTGCCAGCAGTTATAAGGGACATTTGAACACTGAAGCTTTCTTT. Protein: CASSYKGHLNTEAFF.